One sample yielded the 5 T cell receptor beta chains listed below, sequenced in a study of follicular helper T cells after annual influenza vaccination. Method: immunoSEQ multiplex PCR; TCRdb's copy keeps in-frame clones and lacks some. The data hold approximately 15,000 clones, with around 78% observed a single time. The sample's time point: 2014-2015 season, pre-vaccination. The sequencing used CXCR5- memory CD4+ T cells sorted from blood, collected on the day of influenza vaccination. These receptor sequences come from an adult who received the influenza vaccine.

This clone has only a few counts. The CDR3 reads CASRRGGQTNSPLHF. The CDR3 nucleotides are TGTGCCAGCAGAAGAGGGGGGCAGACTAATTCACCCCTCCACTTT. The chain couples TRBV11-2 to TRBJ1-6; possibly TRBD1 for D (6 bases). The V and J ends lost 6 bases and 6 bases respectively, with 15 bases between them. Germline V gene lookup returns CDR1 SGHAT and CDR2 FQNNGV. The CDR3 contains 15 residues.

The CDR3 spells CASRDLLAASTQYF. The DNA for the CDR3 is TGTGCCAGCAGAGACCTACTAGCGGCCAGTACCCAGTACTTC. V is TRBV6-5 and J is TRBJ2-5, with 8 bases lining up with TRBD2. The CDR3 covers 14 residues. With V trimmed by 6 bases and J by 8 bases, 11 bases remained unmatched. Germline assignment: CDR1 MNHEY and CDR2 SVGAGI.

This chain connects TRBV5-6 to TRBJ1-2; 12 bases are shared with TRBD1. The CDR3 consists of 16 residues. Germline V gives CDR1 SGHDT, CDR2 YYEEEE. The V gene end was trimmed by 2 bases and the J gene end by 6 bases; junction bases not matched to a gene: 8. DNA for the CDR3: TGTGCCAGCAGCTTCCGGGACAGGGGGCGCAGAAATGGCTACACCTTC. Translated: CASSFRDRGRRNGYTF.

This clone was observed a few times. The chain employs TRBV7-9 and TRBJ1-6; D is ambiguous. This CDR3 region has 13 residues. Looked up from germline, CDR1 is SEHNR and CDR2 is FQNEAQ (reference sequence). V lost 0 bases and J lost 9, with 6 bases in between. CDR3 amino acids: CASSLAWGSPLHF. The CDR3, as DNA: TGTGCCAGCAGCTTAGCGTGGGGTTCACCCCTCCACTTT.

V usage is TRBV5-1 and J usage is TRBJ2-1; D gene ambiguous. With 4 bases removed from V and 11 bases from J, the gap between germline ends came to 19 bases. From germline, CDR1 is SGHRS and CDR2 YFSETQ. The CDR3 sequence is 14 residues long. Here the CDR3 reads CASSPSRTSHQQFF. In DNA, the CDR3 is TGCGCCAGCAGCCCTTCCCGGACGTCCCATCAGCAGTTCTTC.